Presented here are 15 T cell receptor beta chains from one specimen sequenced in a study of T cells expressing NK-cell markers. TCRdb re-called the 5' RACE reads; one entry per CDR3 protein, DNA not given. The table lists tens of thousands of distinct CDR3 sequences. The sample comprised blood T cells: a sorted CD56 or NKG2C T cell subset, CD4+ or CD8+ T cells, or bulk PBMC T cells (not recorded which). These receptors originate from a woman between 18 and 70 years old in good health.

The chain combines TRBV11-2 with TRBJ1-3; TCRdb gives TRBD1 as the D gene, but with no DNA this cannot be confirmed. Germline values: CDR1 SGHAT, CDR2 FQNNGV. CDR3 length equals 17 residues. CDR3 in amino acids: CASSLEDRGNSGNTIYF.

V and J are TRBV7-9 and TRBJ1-5; there is no DNA to check the TCRdb D call of TRBD1. The germline V gene has CDR1 SEHNR and CDR2 FQNEAQ (reference sequence). This CDR3 contains 16 residues. Here the CDR3 reads CASSPGAGTGNQPQHF.

The genes are TRBV6-1 and TRBJ2-5. The CDR3 consists of 13 residues. Per germline, CDR1 MNHNS and CDR2 SASEGT. CDR3 sequence reads: CASSKLGRETQYF.

This chain joins TRBV6-5 and TRBJ1-2. Looked up from germline, CDR1 is MNHEY and CDR2 is SVGAGI. This CDR3 is built from 15 residues. CDR3 region: CASSYSSQAYYGYTF.

The V and J genes are TRBV5-1 and TRBJ2-7; TCRdb gives TRBD1 as the D gene, but with no DNA this cannot be confirmed. The CDR3 sequence is 15 residues long. Germline V gene lookup returns CDR1 SGHRS and CDR2 YFSETQ. CDR3 sequence reads: CASSLEGQGAYEQYF.

The chain couples TRBV28 to TRBJ2-7. This CDR3 is 11 amino acids long. Germline assignment: CDR1 MDHEN and CDR2 SYDVKM. CDR3 residues: CASSTNYEQYF.

The V call is TRBV12-3 or TRBV12-4, the J call TRBJ2-4. The CDR3 has 12 residues. The CDR3 here is CASSLAENIQYF.

The chain couples TRBV4-1 to TRBJ1-2. The CDR3 has 13 amino acids. Per the germline V gene, CDR1 is MGHRA and CDR2 is YSYEKL. The CDR3 is CASSQDTAYGYTF.

The rearrangement links TRBV12-3 or TRBV12-4 to TRBJ2-2; TCRdb's D call of TRBD1 is untestable without DNA. CDR3 size: 14 residues. The chain's CDR3 is CASNPTGLAGELFF.

V usage is TRBV7-8 and J usage is TRBJ1-4; as DNA is missing, the TRBD1 call by TCRdb cannot be tested. The CDR3 is made up of 15 amino acids. Germline V gene sequence: CDR1 SGHVS, CDR2 FQNEAQ. The CDR3 region is CASSLGPDRAEKLFF.

The chain links TRBV7-2 to TRBJ2-6; TCRdb calls TRBD1, which cannot be checked without DNA. In germline, CDR1 is SGHTA, CDR2 FQGNSA. The CDR3 is made up of 16 amino acids. CDR3 sequence: CASSLNRGAGANVLTF. The entire variable domain, with the rest obtained from reference TRBV7-2 and TRBJ2-6, is as follows: GAGVSQSPSNKVTEKGKDVELRCDPISGHTALYWYRQSLGQGLEFLIYFQGNSAPDKSGLPSDRFSAERTGGSVSTLTIQRTQQEDSAVYLCASSLNRGAGANVLTFGAGSRLTVL.

The chain recombines TRBV27 with TRBJ1-1; TCRdb's D call of TRBD1 is untestable without DNA. Germline CDR1 and CDR2: MNHEY and SMNVEV (reference sequence). CDR3 size: 15 residues. The CDR3 region is CASSPIRGGGTEAFF.

The chain recombines TRBV7-9 with TRBJ1-5. Per the germline V gene, CDR1 is SEHNR and CDR2 is FQNEAQ (reference sequence). The CDR3 runs 11 residues. The CDR3 here is CASSLDGPQHF. The entire variable domain, with the rest obtained from reference TRBV7-9 and TRBJ1-5, is as follows: DTGVSQNPRHKITKRGQNVTFRCDPISEHNRLYWYRQTLGQGPEFLTYFQNEAQLEKSRLLSDRFSAERPKGSFSTLEIQRTEQGDSAMYLCASSLDGPQHFGDGTRLSIL.

The J gene is TRBJ2-1, the V gene TRBV9; absent DNA, TCRdb's TRBD2 call cannot be checked. Germline V lookup: CDR1 SGDLS, CDR2 YYNGEE. The CDR3 loop spans 16 amino acids. The CDR3 loop is CASSANPRAGYNEQFF. Together with reference TRBV9 and TRBJ2-1, the CDR3 gives the full variable domain: DSGVTQTPKHLITATGQRVTLRCSPRSGDLSVYWYQQSLDQGLQFLIQYYNGEERAKGNILERFSAQQFPDLHSELNLSSLELGDSALYFCASSANPRAGYNEQFFGPGTRLTVL.

This clonotype is identified as medium-sized from frequency. CDR3 amino acids: CASSLTQEDRASTDTQYF. The chain has TRBV7-6 and TRBJ2-3; the TCRdb call, TRBD1, lacks DNA for checking. CDR1 and CDR2 from the germline V gene are SGHVS and FNYEAQ. This CDR3 has 18 amino acids.